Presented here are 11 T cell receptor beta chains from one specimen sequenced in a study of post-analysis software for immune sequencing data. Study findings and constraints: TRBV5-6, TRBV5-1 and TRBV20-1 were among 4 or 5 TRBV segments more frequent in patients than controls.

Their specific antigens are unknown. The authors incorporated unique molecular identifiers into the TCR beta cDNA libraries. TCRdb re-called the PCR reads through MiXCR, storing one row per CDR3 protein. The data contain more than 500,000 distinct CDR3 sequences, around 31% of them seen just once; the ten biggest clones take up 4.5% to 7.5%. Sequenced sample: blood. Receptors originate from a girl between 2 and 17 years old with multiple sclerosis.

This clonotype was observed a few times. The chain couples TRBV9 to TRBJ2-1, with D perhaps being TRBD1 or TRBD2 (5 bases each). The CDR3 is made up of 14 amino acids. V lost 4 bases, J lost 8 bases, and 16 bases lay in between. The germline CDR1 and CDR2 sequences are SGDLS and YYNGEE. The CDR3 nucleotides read TGTGCCAGCAGCAGCCGGGGCCCGGAGGATGAGCAGTTCTTC. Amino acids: CASSSRGPEDEQFF.

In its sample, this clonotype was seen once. CDR3: CSARDGGQNTGELFF. The CDR3 nucleotides are TGCAGTGCTAGAGACGGAGGACAGAACACCGGGGAGCTGTTTTTT. The chain uses TRBV20-1 and TRBJ2-2; D is possibly TRBD1 or TRBD2 (5 bases each). CDR3 size: 15 residues. V dropped 0 bases and J dropped 1 base, with 9 bases sitting between them. Germline-derived CDR1 and CDR2 are DFQATT and SNEGSKA (reference sequence).

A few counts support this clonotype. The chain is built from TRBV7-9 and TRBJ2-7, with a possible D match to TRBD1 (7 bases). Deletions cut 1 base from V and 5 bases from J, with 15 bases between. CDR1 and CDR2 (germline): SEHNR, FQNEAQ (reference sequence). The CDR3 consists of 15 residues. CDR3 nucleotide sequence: TGTGCCAGCAGCTTAGGTGCAGGGGGGATCAACGAGCAGTACTTC. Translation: CASSLGAGGINEQYF.

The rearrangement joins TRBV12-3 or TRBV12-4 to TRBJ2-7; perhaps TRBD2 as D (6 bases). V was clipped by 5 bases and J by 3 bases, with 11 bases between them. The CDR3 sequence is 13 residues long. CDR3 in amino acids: CASSKRAGYEQYF. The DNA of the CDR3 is TGTGCCAGCAGTAAGCGGGCGGGCTACGAGCAGTACTTC.

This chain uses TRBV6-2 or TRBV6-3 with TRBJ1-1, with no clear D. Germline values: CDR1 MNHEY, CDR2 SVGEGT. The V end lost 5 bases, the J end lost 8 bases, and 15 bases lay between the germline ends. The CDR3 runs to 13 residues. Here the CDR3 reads CASSHLIGSEAFF. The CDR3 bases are TGTGCCAGCAGTCACTTAATTGGTAGCGAAGCTTTCTTT.

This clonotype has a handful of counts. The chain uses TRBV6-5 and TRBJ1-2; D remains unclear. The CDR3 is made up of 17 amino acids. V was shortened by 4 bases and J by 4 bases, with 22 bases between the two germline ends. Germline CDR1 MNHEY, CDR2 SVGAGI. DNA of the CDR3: TGTGCCAGCAGTTTTCAAGGGCAACATGGCGTTTTCTATGGCTACACCTTC. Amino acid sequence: CASSFQGQHGVFYGYTF.

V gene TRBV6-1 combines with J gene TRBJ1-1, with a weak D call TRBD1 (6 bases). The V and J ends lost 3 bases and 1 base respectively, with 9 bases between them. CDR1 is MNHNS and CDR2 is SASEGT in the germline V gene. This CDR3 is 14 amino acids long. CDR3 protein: CASSDGGWNTEAFF. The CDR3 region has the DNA TGTGCCAGCAGTGACGGGGGCTGGAACACTGAAGCTTTCTTT.

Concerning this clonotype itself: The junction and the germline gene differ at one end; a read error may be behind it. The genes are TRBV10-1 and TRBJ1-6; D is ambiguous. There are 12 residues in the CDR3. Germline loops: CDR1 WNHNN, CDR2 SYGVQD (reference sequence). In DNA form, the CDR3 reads TGCACCAGCAGTGAGTTGACCGTTCCCCTCCACTTT. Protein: CTSSELTVPLHF.

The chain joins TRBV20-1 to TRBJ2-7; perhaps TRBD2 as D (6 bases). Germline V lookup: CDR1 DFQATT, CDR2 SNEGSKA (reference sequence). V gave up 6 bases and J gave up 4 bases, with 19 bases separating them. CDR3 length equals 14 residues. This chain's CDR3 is CSASGGVKTYEQYF. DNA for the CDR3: TGCAGTGCCTCGGGCGGGGTGAAAACTTACGAGCAGTACTTC.

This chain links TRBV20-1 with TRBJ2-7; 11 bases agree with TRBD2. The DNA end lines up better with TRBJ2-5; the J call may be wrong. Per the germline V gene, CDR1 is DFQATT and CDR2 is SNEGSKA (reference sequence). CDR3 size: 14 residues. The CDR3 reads CSASRLAGIQTQYF. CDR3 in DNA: TGCAGTGCTAGTAGACTAGCGGGGATTCAGACCCAGTACTTC.

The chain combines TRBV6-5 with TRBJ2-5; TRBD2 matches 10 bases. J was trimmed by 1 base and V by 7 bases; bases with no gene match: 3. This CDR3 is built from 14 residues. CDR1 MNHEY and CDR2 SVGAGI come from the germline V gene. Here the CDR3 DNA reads TGTGCCAGCACCGGGACTAGCGCCCAAGAGACCCAGTACTTC. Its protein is CASTGTSAQETQYF.